The next 20 T cell receptor beta chains were all read from a single sample in a study of vaccination and CD4 T cells after COVID-19. Oncomine TCR Beta short-read sequencing was applied to DNA from cultured CD4+ T cells. TCRdb reprocessed the PCR reads with MiXCR, giving one entry per CDR3 protein. Among around 12,000 distinct CDR3 sequences listed, approximately 50% were seen once. These TCRs' antigens remain unknown. The sample's treatment: 10-day PBMC culture with coronavirus spike peptide pools or control peptides (ViraFEST assay). Sequencing used CD4+ T cells from blood, cultured in vitro. The receptor source for this set is a human donor who had recovered from COVID-19.

The chain recombines TRBV20-1 with TRBJ2-7, with a weak D call TRBD1 (6 bases). The CDR3 covers 17 residues. The V end was cut by 1 base, the J end by 3 bases, with 22 bases between. The germline gives CDR1 DFQATT, CDR2 SNEGSKA (reference sequence). The CDR3, as DNA: TGCAGTGCTAGAGCCGCTGGGGGCTGGGCCCTCTTCTACGAGCAGTACTTC. Translated: CSARAAGGWALFYEQYF.

There are a few counts of this clonotype. V is TRBV11-3 and J is TRBJ2-7; 9 bases fit TRBD1. The CDR3 extends over 16 amino acids. Trimming at V came to 1 base and at J to 5 bases, leaving 9 bases not matched to a gene. The germline V gene has CDR1 SGHNT and CDR2 YENEEA. The CDR3, as DNA: TGTGCCAGCAGCTTAGGGATCACAGGGGGCGGGAACGAGCAGTACTTC. This gives the protein CASSLGITGGGNEQYF.

This clonotype was picked up a small number of times. The chain employs TRBV11-3 and TRBJ1-1; D unresolved. CDR1 and CDR2 from the germline V gene are SGHNT and YENEEA. This CDR3 region has 14 residues. Trimming cost V 2 bases and J 1 base, with 8 bases left between them. Here the CDR3 reads CASSLSRSNTEAFF. CDR3 DNA sequence: TGTGCCAGCAGCTTAAGTAGGTCGAACACTGAAGCTTTCTTT.

This chain connects TRBV28 to TRBJ1-5; a possible D gene is TRBD1 (5 bases). Germline-derived CDR1 and CDR2 are MDHEN and SYDVKM. This CDR3 is built from 15 residues. Trimming removed 3 bases from V and 6 bases from J, with 15 bases in between. The CDR3 coding sequence is TGTGCCAGCAGTTTGAGGATGGGGGTTCTTCAGCCCCAGCATTTT. Its protein is CASSLRMGVLQPQHF.

Relative to its sample, this clonotype is medium-sized. The chain links TRBV28 to TRBJ1-5; D may be TRBD1 (6 bases). Germline CDR1 reads MDHEN; CDR2 reads SYDVKM. This CDR3 spans 13 amino acids. Trimming took 8 bases from V and 6 from J, leaving 14 bases between them. CDR3 nucleotides: TGTGCCAGCCTGGGGGGGGGCATTCAGCCCCAGCATTTT. The encoded protein is CASLGGGIQPQHF.

This chain links TRBV4-3 with TRBJ1-2; 9 nucleotides agree with TRBD1. The trim removed 4 bases at V and 3 bases at J, leaving 3 bases unmatched. Germline lookup yields CDR1 LGHNA and CDR2 YSLEER. This CDR3 contains 14 residues. DNA for the CDR3: TGCGCCAGCAGCCGTAGGACAGGGGACTATGGCTACACCTTC. Amino acids: CASSRRTGDYGYTF.

This chain's CDR3 is CSASVQGGNQPQHF. CDR3 coding DNA: TGCAGTGCGTCGGTTCAGGGAGGAAATCAGCCCCAGCATTTT. The J gene is TRBJ1-5, the V gene TRBV20-1; TRBD1 might be the D (5 bases). Trimming pared 6 bases from V and 4 bases from J, leaving 16 bases between. CDR1 and CDR2 (germline): DFQATT, SNEGSKA (reference sequence). The CDR3 totals 14 residues.

This chain uses TRBV12-2 with TRBJ1-3. TRBV12-2 is marked as a pseudogene. CDR3 length: 13 residues. The CDR3 protein is CASRLDGGNTIYF. The CDR3 DNA is TGTGCAAGTCGCTTAGATGGGGGAAACACCATATATTTT.

This clonotype was observed a single time. The gene calls are TRBV6-1 and TRBJ2-5; D ambiguous. Germline V CDR1 and CDR2: MNHNS, SASEGT. The ends were cut back, 4 bases at V and 3 bases at J, with 12 bases in the middle. This CDR3 spans 14 amino acids. DNA of the CDR3: TGTGCCAGCAGTGCCCCCCCGAGGAAAGAGACCCAGTACTTC. Translated, it gives CASSAPPRKETQYF.

This clonotype was seen a few times. The CDR3 nucleotides read TGTGCCAGCAGTCTCGAGAGGGGGCAGACCCAGTACTTC. Amino acid sequence: CASSLERGQTQYF. V usage is TRBV27 and J usage is TRBJ2-5, with 7 bases that match TRBD1. The CDR3 contains 13 residues. The V segment lost 5 bases and the J segment 6 bases; nucleotides outside the gene matches: 6. Looked up from germline, CDR1 is MNHEY and CDR2 is SMNVEV (reference sequence).

CDR3 bases: TGTGCCAGCAGCTTAGAGACCAATCAGCCCCAGCATTTT. Its protein product is CASSLETNQPQHF. The chain carries TRBV7-8 and TRBJ1-5; D not certain. The germline V and J ends were trimmed by 1 base and 3 bases, with 4 bases remaining between them. Germline V gives CDR1 SGHVS, CDR2 FQNEAQ. The CDR3 consists of 13 residues. The whole variable domain, remainder taken from reference TRBV7-8 and TRBJ1-5, is GAGVSQSPRYKVAKRGQDVALRCDPISGHVSLFWYQQALGQGPEFLTYFQNEAQLDKSGLPSDRFFAERPEGSVSTLKIQRTQQEDSAVYLCASSLETNQPQHFGDGTRLSIL.

V and J are TRBV2 and TRBJ1-1; TRBD1 matches 7 bases. CDR3 length: 14 residues. Germline V gene data show CDR1 as SNHLY and CDR2 as FYNNEI. Germline trimming cut 5 bases from V and 2 bases from J; bases unmatched to any gene: 5. CDR3 bases: TGTGCCAGCAGTAGGCAGGGGGGCAACACTGAAGCTTTCTTT. Protein sequence: CASSRQGGNTEAFF.

The rearrangement uses TRBV30 and TRBJ1-2; possibly TRBD1 for D (5 bases). CDR1 is GTSNPN, CDR2 SVGIG, per germline (reference sequence). V lost 7 bases to trimming and J lost 7 bases, with 10 bases between them. CDR3 length: 10 residues. The CDR3 is CALERGGYTF. The CDR3 nucleotides are TGTGCCTTAGAAAGGGGTGGCTACACCTTC.

This clonotype has more than one count but fewer than ten. This chain joins TRBV20-1 and TRBJ1-4; D is undetermined. This CDR3 is 14 amino acids long. With 2 bases removed from V and 6 bases from J, the gap between germline ends came to 13 bases. The germline V gene encodes CDR1 DFQATT and CDR2 SNEGSKA (reference sequence). CDR3 in amino acids: CSARNGPWDEKLFF. The CDR3 DNA follows: TGCAGTGCTAGAAATGGACCCTGGGATGAAAAACTGTTTTTT.

This clonotype has only a few counts. This chain joins TRBV30 and TRBJ2-7; D is perhaps TRBD2 (5 bases). CDR1 and CDR2 from the germline V gene are GTSNPN and SVGIG (reference sequence). CDR3 length: 13 amino acids. CDR3 coding DNA: TGTGCATCAAAAGCCCCCTTCCGGGGAGAGCAGTACTTC. It encodes CASKAPFRGEQYF.

This clonotype was picked up a small number of times. The chain uses TRBV11-2 and TRBJ1-5, with unresolved D. The V gene lost 3 bases and the J gene lost 4 bases, with 10 bases spanning the gap. The germline V gene has CDR1 SGHAT and CDR2 FQNNGV. The length of the CDR3 is 14 residues. The CDR3 sequence is CASSFSGSNQPQHF. CDR3 DNA: TGTGCCAGCAGCTTTTCGGGGAGTAATCAGCCCCAGCATTTT.

This clonotype came up once. The chain carries TRBV12-3 or TRBV12-4 and TRBJ2-2, with TRBD2 identical over 11 bases. J gave up 6 bases and V 0 bases, and 3 bases lay outside the gene matches. The CDR3 consists of 16 residues. For the CDR3, the DNA is TGTGCCAGCAGTTTAGCACTAGCGGGGGTGGCCGGGGAGCTGTTTTTT. As protein: CASSLALAGVAGELFF.

The genes are TRBV5-1 and TRBJ2-4; TRBD2 agrees at 8 bases. With V trimmed by 0 bases and J by 8 bases, 4 bases remained unmatched. The CDR3 consists of 14 residues. Per the germline V gene, CDR1 is SGHRS and CDR2 is YFSETQ. CDR3 sequence reads: CASSLGGGLDIQYF. CDR3 in DNA: TGCGCCAGCAGCTTGGGCGGGGGGCTGGACATTCAGTACTTC.

J is TRBJ2-7 and V is TRBV7-2; D gene uncertain. CDR1 and CDR2 (germline): SGHTA, FQGNSA. The length of the CDR3 is 15 residues. Deletions cut 7 bases from V and 2 bases from J, with 18 bases between. The CDR3 protein is CASTLPLGGAYEQYF. CDR3 DNA sequence: TGTGCCAGCACCCTCCCCCTGGGCGGAGCCTACGAGCAGTACTTC.

The rearrangement links TRBV11-3 to TRBJ1-2, with D unresolved. The CDR3 is 11 amino acids. Germline CDR1 is SGHNT and CDR2 is YENEEA. V dropped 7 bases and J dropped 7 bases, with 10 bases sitting between them. The CDR3 bases are TGTGCCAGCAAGGGTGCGGGTGGCTACACCTTC. Translation: CASKGAGGYTF.